This TCR beta chain was found in a study of cytomegalovirus exposure and HLA in healthy donors. The PCR ran on 60 Vbeta and 13 Jbeta primers. Measured with immunoSEQ multiplex PCR; TCRdb has only the in-frame clones, and not every one. The sample lists 160,000 or so clones; 75% to 80% were seen once. Concerning this clone: The target antigen is unknown.

Germline V CDR1 and CDR2: LGHNT, FRNRAP. V lost 1 base and J lost 2, with 16 bases in between. This CDR3 region has 17 residues. Participants comprised healthy donors of bone marrow. General study points: Excluded: some indistinguishable V segments such as TRBV6-2 and TRBV6-3. Among the CMV-associated chains, a few were confirmed in vitro as specific for CMV antigens.

The chain recombines TRBV12-5 with TRBJ2-3; D possibly corresponds to TRBD1 (6 bases). The sequence was collected from a man aged 35-49 years in good health and CMV-seropositive. Sequenced input: PBMCs. In nucleotides, the CDR3 is TGTGCTAGTGGTTTGGGTTCTCAGGGGAAGATCACAGATACGCAGTATTTT. Its translation is CASGLGSQGKITDTQYF.